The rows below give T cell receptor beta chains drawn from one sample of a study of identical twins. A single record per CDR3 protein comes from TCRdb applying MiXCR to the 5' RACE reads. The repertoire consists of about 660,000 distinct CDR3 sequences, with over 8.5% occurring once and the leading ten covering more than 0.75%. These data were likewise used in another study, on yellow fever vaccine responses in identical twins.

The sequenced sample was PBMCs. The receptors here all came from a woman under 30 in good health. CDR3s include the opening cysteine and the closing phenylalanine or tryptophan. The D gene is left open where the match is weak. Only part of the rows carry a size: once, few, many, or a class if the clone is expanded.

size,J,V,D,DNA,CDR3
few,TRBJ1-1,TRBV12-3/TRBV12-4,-,TGTGCCAGCAGTTTTCCAGGGAGCACTGAAGCTTTCTTT,CASSFPGSTEAFF
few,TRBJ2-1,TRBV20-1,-,TGCAGTGCTAGATATCAGGGGCTCCACAATGAGCAGTTCTTC,CSARYQGLHNEQFF
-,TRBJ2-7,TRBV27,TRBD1,TGTGCCAGCAGTGGGACAGGGAACTACGAGCAGTACTTC,CASSGTGNYEQYF
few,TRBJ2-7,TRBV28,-,TGTGCCAGCAGTTTCTATGGCGGCTCCTACGAGCAGTACTTC,CASSFYGGSYEQYF
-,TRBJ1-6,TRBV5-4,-,TGTGCCAGCAGCGCGGAGATCAGGGGCGGAAATTCACCCCTCCACTTT,CASSAEIRGGNSPLHF
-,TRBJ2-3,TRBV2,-,TGTGCCAGCAGTGGGATCAAAACAGATACGCAGTATTTT,CASSGIKTDTQYF
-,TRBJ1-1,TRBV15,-,TGTGCCACCAGCAGAGATCCGAATACTGAAGCTTTCTTT,CATSRDPNTEAFF
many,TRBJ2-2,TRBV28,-,TGTGCCAGCAGCTTCCTGGGTGGTAACACCGGGGAGCTGTTTTTT,CASSFLGGNTGELFF
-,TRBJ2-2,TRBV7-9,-,TGTGCCAGCAGCTCCCAGACATTGAACACCGGGGAGCTGTTTTTT,CASSSQTLNTGELFF
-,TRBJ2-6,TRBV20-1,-,TGCAGTGCCAGCAGCCTCTCTGGGGCCAACGTCCTGACTTTC,CSASSLSGANVLTF
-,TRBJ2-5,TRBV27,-,TGTGCCAGCAGTTTATCGAGACCAGGGGTCGGGGAGACCCAGTACTTC,CASSLSRPGVGETQYF
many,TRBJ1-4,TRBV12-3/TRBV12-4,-,TGTGCCAGCAGTCCAAGGTCGCCTGGTGGAAAACTGTTTTTT,CASSPRSPGGKLFF
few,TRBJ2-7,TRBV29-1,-,TGCAGCGCGACCGCTGGGACCTACGAGCAGTACTTC,CSATAGTYEQYF
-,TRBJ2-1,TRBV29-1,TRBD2,TGCAGCGTTGTGACGCCCCTTAGCGGGGATTACAATGAGCAGTTCTTC,CSVVTPLSGDYNEQFF
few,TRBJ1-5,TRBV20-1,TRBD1,TGCAGTGCTAGAGAGTGGGACAGGGTGGGTCTGGGAAATCAGCCCCAGCATTTT,CSAREWDRVGLGNQPQHF
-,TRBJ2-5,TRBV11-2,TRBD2,TGTGCCAGCAGCTTACCTTTAGCGGGGGTAGAGACCCAGTACTTC,CASSLPLAGVETQYF
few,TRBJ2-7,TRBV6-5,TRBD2,TGTGCCAGCAGATTAGCGGGGGAGGGCTACGAGCAGTACTTC,CASRLAGEGYEQYF
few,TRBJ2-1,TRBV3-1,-,TGTGCCAGCAGCCAAGTCAACGGGTTCTACAATGAGCAGTTCTTC,CASSQVNGFYNEQFF
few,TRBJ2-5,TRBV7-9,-,TGTGCCAGCAGCTTAATCCCCTCAAGGGAGATTGAGACCCAGTACTTC,CASSLIPSREIETQYF
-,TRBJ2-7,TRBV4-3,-,TGCGCCAGCAGCCAAGAAATATCAGTCTCGGGGTCCCGCTACGAGCAGTACTTC,CASSQEISVSGSRYEQYF
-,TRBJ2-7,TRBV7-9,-,TGTGCCAGCAGCTCGTCCCACCATCCCGGACAGTACGAGCAGTACTTC,CASSSSHHPGQYEQYF
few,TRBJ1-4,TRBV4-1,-,TGCGCCAGCAGCCCCTTAATGGAAGAAAAACTGTTTTTT,CASSPLMEEKLFF
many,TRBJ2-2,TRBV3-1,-,TGTGCCAGCAGCCAAGAATGGGGGGGGGGCGACACCGGGGAGCTGTTTTTT,CASSQEWGGGDTGELFF
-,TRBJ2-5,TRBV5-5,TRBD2,TGTGCCAGCAGCTTACGGCCCAGCGGGAGGGTCAGAGAGACCCAGTACTTC,CASSLRPSGRVRETQYF
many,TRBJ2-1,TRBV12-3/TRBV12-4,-,TGTGCCAGCAGTAGGACATTGCTCTACAATGAGCAGTTCTTC,CASSRTLLYNEQFF
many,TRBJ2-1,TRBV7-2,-,TGTGCCAGCAGTTCGGGGGCGAGCTCCTACAATGAGCAGTTCTTC,CASSSGASSYNEQFF
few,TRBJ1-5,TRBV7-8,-,TGTGCCAGCAGCAACAGGGTGGAGGTTCAGCCCCAGCATTTT,CASSNRVEVQPQHF
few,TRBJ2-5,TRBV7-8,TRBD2,TGTGCCAGCAGCATCGGGGGGTCTGAGACCCAGTACTTC,CASSIGGSETQYF
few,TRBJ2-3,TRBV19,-,TGTGCCAGTAGTAGAGACCTTCAGGGCCTAACAGATACGCAGTATTTT,CASSRDLQGLTDTQYF
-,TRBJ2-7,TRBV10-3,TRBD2,TGTGCCATCAGTGACGGGACTAGCGGGAGCAGTGAGCAGTACTTC,CAISDGTSGSSEQYF
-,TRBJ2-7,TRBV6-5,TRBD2,TGTGCCAGCAGTTCCCTGGCTAGCGGTCACTACGAGCAGTACTTC,CASSSLASGHYEQYF
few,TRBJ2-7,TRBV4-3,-,TGCGCCAGCAGCCAAGATGGGTCGATAGGCGAGCAGTACTTC,CASSQDGSIGEQYF
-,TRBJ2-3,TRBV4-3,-,TGCGCCAGCAGCCAAGGGGGCTCGCACACAGATACGCAGTATTTT,CASSQGGSHTDTQYF
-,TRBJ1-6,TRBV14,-,TGTGCCAGCAGCCAACTCCATAATTCACCCCTCCACTTT,CASSQLHNSPLHF
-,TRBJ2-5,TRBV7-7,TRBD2,TGTGCTAGCAGCTTGCGCGGGGGGGCCACGGAGACCCAGTACTTC,CASSLRGGATETQYF
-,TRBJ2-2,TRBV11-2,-,TGTGCCAGCAGCCTACCCCTCCGGGATCTCGTTCGTACCGGGGAGCTGTTTTTT,CASSLPLRDLVRTGELFF
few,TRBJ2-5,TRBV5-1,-,TGCGCCAGCAGCTTGGACGGAAAGGGCCAAGAGACCCAGTACTTC,CASSLDGKGQETQYF
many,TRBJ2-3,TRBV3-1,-,TGTGCCAGCAGCCAAGGGGGCCTGGGAGATACGCAGTATTTT,CASSQGGLGDTQYF
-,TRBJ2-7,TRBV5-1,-,TGCGCCAGCAGCTGGACACACGGGAGCTCCTACGAGCAGTACTTC,CASSWTHGSSYEQYF
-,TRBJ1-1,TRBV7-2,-,TGTGCCAGCAGCTCTGGATCGATGAACACTGAAGCTTTCTTT,CASSSGSMNTEAFF
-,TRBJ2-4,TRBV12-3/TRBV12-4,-,TGTGCCAGCAGTTCGACAGGGAGGAACATTCAGTACTTC,CASSSTGRNIQYF
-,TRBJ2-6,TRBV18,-,TGTGCCAGCTCACCAGCAGCGGCTGGGGCCAACGTCCTGACTTTC,CASSPAAAGANVLTF